A selection of T cell receptor beta chains follows, all from one sample in a study of blood T cell repertoires in COVID-19. Clones were sequenced by immunoSEQ multiplex PCR, and TCRdb holds only the in-frame ones, with some missing. Among about 220,000 clones listed, 75% to 85% were seen once. The specimen sequenced was peripheral blood. The receptors derive from an older woman with COVID-19, enrolled during active disease. CDR3s include the opening cysteine and the closing phenylalanine or tryptophan. Fields, in order: CDR3 DNA, CDR3 protein, V gene, J gene, D gene, clone size. A D gene is named only where the DNA matches it firmly. Clone size is shown for a subset of rows, as once, few, many or a class of expanded clone.

cdr3_nt: TGTGCCACCGGGGGTAGGACAGGGTCCAATCAGCCCCAGCATTTT
cdr3_aa: CATGGRTGSNQPQHF
v_call: TRBV2
j_call: TRBJ1-5
d_call: TRBD1
clone_size: NA

cdr3_nt: TGTGCCAGCAACCCCTCCGGGACAGGGGCCTACGAGCAGTACTTC
cdr3_aa: CASNPSGTGAYEQYF
v_call: TRBV6-2/TRBV6-3
j_call: TRBJ2-7
d_call: TRBD1
clone_size: NA

cdr3_nt: TGTGCCAGCAGCTTTATAGCGGGAGGTTGGTACAATGAGCAGTTCTTC
cdr3_aa: CASSFIAGGWYNEQFF
v_call: TRBV7-2
j_call: TRBJ2-1
d_call: TRBD2
clone_size: NA

cdr3_nt: TGTGCAAGTCGCTTGGACAGGGAGGGGAACACTGAAGCTTTCTTT
cdr3_aa: CASRLDREGNTEAFF
v_call: TRBV12-2
j_call: TRBJ1-1
d_call: NA
clone_size: NA

cdr3_nt: TGCAGCGCAAACACCCCCGGCGGTTACTATGGCTACACCTTC
cdr3_aa: CSANTPGGYYGYTF
v_call: TRBV29-1
j_call: TRBJ1-2
d_call: NA
clone_size: NA

cdr3_nt: TGTGCCTGGAGTGGGGTGCGATTGGGCGACAATGAGCAGTTCTTC
cdr3_aa: CAWSGVRLGDNEQFF
v_call: TRBV30
j_call: TRBJ2-1
d_call: NA
clone_size: once

cdr3_nt: TGTGCCAGCAGTGTCGGTGGGGCGGCTCAGCCCCAGCATTTT
cdr3_aa: CASSVGGAAQPQHF
v_call: TRBV3-1/TRBV3-2
j_call: TRBJ1-5
d_call: NA
clone_size: NA

cdr3_nt: TGCGCCAGCAGCCGAATCCAAGGAGGAGCGGGAGAGGGGAACACCGGGGAGCTGTTTTTT
cdr3_aa: CASSRIQGGAGEGNTGELFF
v_call: TRBV4-3
j_call: TRBJ2-2
d_call: TRBD2
clone_size: NA

cdr3_nt: TGTGCCAGCAGCTTAGAGGCTAGCGGTCCGCAAGAGACCCAGTACTTC
cdr3_aa: CASSLEASGPQETQYF
v_call: TRBV11-3
j_call: TRBJ2-5
d_call: TRBD2
clone_size: NA

cdr3_nt: TGTGCCAGCAGTGAAGTTGGAGGCAATCAGCCCCAGCATTTT
cdr3_aa: CASSEVGGNQPQHF
v_call: TRBV2
j_call: TRBJ1-5
d_call: NA
clone_size: NA

cdr3_nt: TGTGCCAGCAGCTCGCGGGACTTTGGCGAGGCCCAGTACTTC
cdr3_aa: CASSSRDFGEAQYF
v_call: TRBV5-4
j_call: TRBJ2-5
d_call: NA
clone_size: NA

cdr3_nt: TGTGCCAGCAGCCGCCGAGGACAGGGGGTAACATACTATGGCTACACCTTC
cdr3_aa: CASSRRGQGVTYYGYTF
v_call: TRBV3-1/TRBV3-2
j_call: TRBJ1-2
d_call: TRBD1
clone_size: NA

cdr3_nt: TGTGCCAGTAGTATACTCCCTACAGGGGGAATGGCACCCCTCCACTTT
cdr3_aa: CASSILPTGGMAPLHF
v_call: TRBV19
j_call: TRBJ1-6
d_call: TRBD1
clone_size: NA

cdr3_nt: TGTGCCAGCAGGACAGGAGGGGGCGCGGCAACTAATGAAAAACTGTTTTTT
cdr3_aa: CASRTGGGAATNEKLFF
v_call: TRBV2
j_call: TRBJ1-4
d_call: TRBD1
clone_size: NA

cdr3_nt: TGTGCCAGCAGTTACAGTTTCGGCGGATATAATTCACCCCTCCACTTT
cdr3_aa: CASSYSFGGYNSPLHF
v_call: TRBV6-5
j_call: TRBJ1-6
d_call: NA
clone_size: NA

cdr3_nt: TGTGCCAGCAGCTTGTTACAGGGTGGTACCGGGGAGCTGTTTTTT
cdr3_aa: CASSLLQGGTGELFF
v_call: TRBV7-8
j_call: TRBJ2-2
d_call: NA
clone_size: NA

cdr3_nt: TGTGCCAGCAGCTTACAGGGGAATCAGCCCCAGCATTTT
cdr3_aa: CASSLQGNQPQHF
v_call: TRBV11-2
j_call: TRBJ1-5
d_call: NA
clone_size: once

cdr3_nt: TGTGCCAGCTCACCAGTCCAGGGGGATTCACCCCTCCACTTT
cdr3_aa: CASSPVQGDSPLHF
v_call: TRBV18
j_call: TRBJ1-6
d_call: TRBD1
clone_size: few

cdr3_nt: TGTGCCACCAGCGGTGGAGGCTCTGGAAACACCATATATTTT
cdr3_aa: CATSGGGSGNTIYF
v_call: TRBV15
j_call: TRBJ1-3
d_call: NA
clone_size: NA

cdr3_nt: TGTGCAACCGAGAACACAGATACGCAGTATTTT
cdr3_aa: CATENTDTQYF
v_call: TRBV12-3/TRBV12-4
j_call: TRBJ2-3
d_call: NA
clone_size: NA

cdr3_nt: TGTGCCTGGAGTCCCACCAGGGGGTTTTATGGCAATCAGCCCCAGCATTTT
cdr3_aa: CAWSPTRGFYGNQPQHF
v_call: TRBV30
j_call: TRBJ1-5
d_call: TRBD1
clone_size: NA

cdr3_nt: TGTGCCAGCAGTTTACGTTCCACCGGGACAGGAGTAAACATTCAGTACTTC
cdr3_aa: CASSLRSTGTGVNIQYF
v_call: TRBV27
j_call: TRBJ2-4
d_call: TRBD1
clone_size: NA

cdr3_nt: TGTGCCAGCAGGGTATTGGGGGGGAACACTGAAGCTTTCTTT
cdr3_aa: CASRVLGGNTEAFF
v_call: TRBV5-6
j_call: TRBJ1-1
d_call: NA
clone_size: NA

cdr3_nt: TGTGCCAGCAGTTCGAGCGGGAGCTACCCGTACGAGCAGTACTTC
cdr3_aa: CASSSSGSYPYEQYF
v_call: TRBV6-2/TRBV6-3
j_call: TRBJ2-7
d_call: TRBD2
clone_size: NA

cdr3_nt: TGTGCCAGAAGCTTCGCAGGGGAGCATGGCTACACCTTC
cdr3_aa: CARSFAGEHGYTF
v_call: TRBV5-3
j_call: TRBJ1-2
d_call: NA
clone_size: NA

cdr3_nt: TGTGCCAGCAGCTTGCCTGGGACAAACTACAATGAGCAGTTCTTC
cdr3_aa: CASSLPGTNYNEQFF
v_call: TRBV5-8
j_call: TRBJ2-1
d_call: NA
clone_size: NA

cdr3_nt: TGTGCCAGCAGCGTCCGACAGGGGATATACACTGAAGCTTTCTTT
cdr3_aa: CASSVRQGIYTEAFF
v_call: TRBV9
j_call: TRBJ1-1
d_call: TRBD1
clone_size: few

cdr3_nt: TGTGCCAGCAGCACTACAGGGGTGGAGACCCAGTACTTC
cdr3_aa: CASSTTGVETQYF
v_call: TRBV5-4
j_call: TRBJ2-5
d_call: TRBD1
clone_size: NA

cdr3_nt: TGCGCCAGCAGCTTGGACAAACGCACAGATACGCAGTATTTT
cdr3_aa: CASSLDKRTDTQYF
v_call: TRBV5-1
j_call: TRBJ2-3
d_call: NA
clone_size: NA

cdr3_nt: TGTGCCAGCAGCTTGGGAGGGTTTAGCAATCAGCCCCAGCATTTT
cdr3_aa: CASSLGGFSNQPQHF
v_call: TRBV5-4
j_call: TRBJ1-5
d_call: NA
clone_size: few

cdr3_nt: TGTGCCAGCAGCTACTACAGGGGATCGGGGTCACCCCTCCACTTT
cdr3_aa: CASSYYRGSGSPLHF
v_call: TRBV7-2
j_call: TRBJ1-6
d_call: TRBD1
clone_size: NA

cdr3_nt: TGTGCCACCCGTGGACAGAATAACTACGAGCAGTACTTC
cdr3_aa: CATRGQNNYEQYF
v_call: TRBV24-1
j_call: TRBJ2-7
d_call: NA
clone_size: NA

cdr3_nt: TGTGCCTGGAGTCACGCAGGGGGGTTTCAAGCTTTCTTT
cdr3_aa: CAWSHAGGFQAFF
v_call: TRBV30
j_call: TRBJ1-1
d_call: TRBD1
clone_size: NA

cdr3_nt: TGTGCCAGCAGTGAAGCTGGGGCATGGAATGAGCAGTTCTTC
cdr3_aa: CASSEAGAWNEQFF
v_call: TRBV6-1
j_call: TRBJ2-1
d_call: NA
clone_size: NA

cdr3_nt: TGCAGCGTTGCCCACGGGGGGACTGAAGCTTTCTTT
cdr3_aa: CSVAHGGTEAFF
v_call: TRBV29-1
j_call: TRBJ1-1
d_call: NA
clone_size: NA

cdr3_nt: TGTGCCAGTAGTGACCATCGGACAGTTCCACCCAACTATGGCTACACCTTC
cdr3_aa: CASSDHRTVPPNYGYTF
v_call: TRBV19
j_call: TRBJ1-2
d_call: NA
clone_size: NA

cdr3_nt: TGTGCCAGCAGTTTCGGGGGCATTCAGTACTTC
cdr3_aa: CASSFGGIQYF
v_call: TRBV28
j_call: TRBJ2-4
d_call: NA
clone_size: NA